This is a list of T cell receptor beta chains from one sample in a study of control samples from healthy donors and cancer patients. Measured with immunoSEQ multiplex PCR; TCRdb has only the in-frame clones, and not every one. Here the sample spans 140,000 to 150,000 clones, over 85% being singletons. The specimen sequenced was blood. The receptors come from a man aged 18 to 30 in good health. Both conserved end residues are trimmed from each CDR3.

CDR3 protein: ASSYRDGDSPLH
V gene: TRBV6-5
J gene: TRBJ1-6

CDR3 protein: ASGRGDTDTQY
V gene: TRBV21-1
J gene: TRBJ2-3

CDR3 protein: ASSLGQSSYEQY
V gene: TRBV7-9
J gene: TRBJ2-7

CDR3 protein: ASSSPRLTIGGLY
V gene: TRBV28
J gene: TRBJ1-3

CDR3 protein: ASSLGIGTSAF
V gene: TRBV27
J gene: TRBJ1-1

CDR3 protein: ATSRGTSGNEQF
V gene: TRBV15
J gene: TRBJ2-1

CDR3 protein: ASSPFPRETQY
V gene: TRBV19
J gene: TRBJ2-5

CDR3 protein: ASSFGHEQF
V gene: TRBV6-6
J gene: TRBJ2-1

CDR3 protein: ASSVEKGGEKLF
V gene: TRBV9
J gene: TRBJ1-4

CDR3 protein: ASSIRTGYSSTEAF
V gene: TRBV19
J gene: TRBJ1-1

CDR3 protein: ASSLSLNTEAF
V gene: TRBV27
J gene: TRBJ1-1

CDR3 protein: ASLGRGGTGELF
V gene: TRBV11-2
J gene: TRBJ2-2

CDR3 protein: ASSLSVGTEAF
V gene: TRBV7-9
J gene: TRBJ1-1

CDR3 protein: ASSSGAGGQPQH
V gene: TRBV7-9
J gene: TRBJ1-5

CDR3 protein: ASNVVLSSYNEQF
V gene: TRBV19
J gene: TRBJ2-1

CDR3 protein: ASSPQPTEQYEQY
V gene: TRBV18
J gene: TRBJ2-7

CDR3 protein: ASSAGQGTYEQY
V gene: TRBV19
J gene: TRBJ2-7

CDR3 protein: ASSVGVGPNQPQH
V gene: TRBV9
J gene: TRBJ1-5

CDR3 protein: ASSTRLGYTEAF
V gene: TRBV19
J gene: TRBJ1-1

CDR3 protein: ASSPDRVRTEAF
V gene: TRBV28
J gene: TRBJ1-1

CDR3 protein: ARPPGQENSGNTIY
V gene: TRBV19
J gene: TRBJ1-3

CDR3 protein: ASSRGTDTQY
V gene: TRBV3-1/TRBV3-2
J gene: TRBJ2-3

CDR3 protein: ASSYLDREGQPQH
V gene: TRBV6-5
J gene: TRBJ1-5

CDR3 protein: ASSLRGDSFLEAF
V gene: TRBV5-1
J gene: TRBJ1-1

CDR3 protein: ASSQGPTGNIYGYT
V gene: TRBV4-2
J gene: TRBJ1-2

CDR3 protein: ASSSDRDYNSPLH
V gene: TRBV6-2/TRBV6-3
J gene: TRBJ1-6

CDR3 protein: ASSLEGQGAEKLF
V gene: TRBV7-2
J gene: TRBJ1-4

CDR3 protein: AWRSRDLQETQY
V gene: TRBV30
J gene: TRBJ2-5

CDR3 protein: ASSYDRTNIY
V gene: TRBV5-1
J gene: TRBJ1-3

CDR3 protein: ATVTGEQF
V gene: TRBV2
J gene: TRBJ2-1

CDR3 protein: ASSLRQGLKHSGNTIY
V gene: TRBV5-1
J gene: TRBJ1-3

CDR3 protein: ASSPRRGVVTNTGELF
V gene: TRBV18
J gene: TRBJ2-2

CDR3 protein: ASSLGTGGTYEQY
V gene: TRBV5-6
J gene: TRBJ2-7

CDR3 protein: ASSQDEVTGGGPGELF
V gene: TRBV4-3
J gene: TRBJ2-2

CDR3 protein: ASSKSPGLSGHEQY
V gene: TRBV9
J gene: TRBJ2-7

CDR3 protein: ASSPRDGTDVNYGYT
V gene: TRBV18
J gene: TRBJ1-2

CDR3 protein: ASSLTPGTSPTEQF
V gene: TRBV5-1
J gene: TRBJ2-1

CDR3 protein: SVMEGGSYNSPLH
V gene: TRBV29-1
J gene: TRBJ1-6

CDR3 protein: ASSLPLANTEAF
V gene: TRBV7-9
J gene: TRBJ1-1

CDR3 protein: ASRRGQGWGEQF
V gene: TRBV6-5
J gene: TRBJ2-1

CDR3 protein: ASSFGQHFTGELF
V gene: TRBV27
J gene: TRBJ2-2

CDR3 protein: ASSRGGGQPQH
V gene: TRBV6-5
J gene: TRBJ1-5

CDR3 protein: ASSLVGVQGAF
V gene: TRBV7-2
J gene: TRBJ1-1

CDR3 protein: ASSFPWAELYNEQF
V gene: TRBV6-2/TRBV6-3
J gene: TRBJ2-1

CDR3 protein: ASSVAVAYNEQF
V gene: TRBV9
J gene: TRBJ2-1

CDR3 protein: AWSTSRGLYEQY
V gene: TRBV30
J gene: TRBJ2-7

CDR3 protein: ASSPPSGGYNEQF
V gene: TRBV4-1
J gene: TRBJ2-1

CDR3 protein: ASSQYPRGRKNQPQH
V gene: TRBV11-2
J gene: TRBJ1-5

CDR3 protein: AISQRLAGETDTQY
V gene: TRBV10-3
J gene: TRBJ2-3

CDR3 protein: ASSVKETQY
V gene: TRBV5-1
J gene: TRBJ2-5

CDR3 protein: ASSPPTGREAKNIQY
V gene: TRBV7-9
J gene: TRBJ2-4

CDR3 protein: ASSFLGQGRRLSNQPQH
V gene: TRBV27
J gene: TRBJ1-5

CDR3 protein: ASSYSGQSSYEQY
V gene: TRBV6-5
J gene: TRBJ2-7

CDR3 protein: ASSLVPGGANEAF
V gene: TRBV7-2
J gene: TRBJ1-1

CDR3 protein: ASTGSFNEKLF
V gene: TRBV12-3/TRBV12-4
J gene: TRBJ1-4

CDR3 protein: ASIIAFGQAASGANVLT
V gene: TRBV11-2
J gene: TRBJ2-6

CDR3 protein: ASTIQGAKGDTQY
V gene: TRBV19
J gene: TRBJ2-3

CDR3 protein: ASSPGGAVRD
V gene: TRBV10-1
J gene: TRBJ2-7

CDR3 protein: ASSQIRANYGYT
V gene: TRBV7-2
J gene: TRBJ1-2

CDR3 protein: ASSQRIGEAF
V gene: TRBV4-1
J gene: TRBJ1-1